Listed below are T cell receptor beta chains from one sample, sequenced in a study of T cell changes during pregnancy in multiple sclerosis. Assay: immunoSEQ multiplex PCR; the TCRdb copy retains only in-frame clones and omits some. The profile covers about 68,000 clones, with about 90% appearing a single time and around 0.9% taken by the ten largest. This specimen was peripheral blood, taken in the second trimester of pregnancy. Every receptor here comes from a female donor with multiple sclerosis, enrolled in a pregnancy study. Both conserved end residues are part of each CDR3. Fields, in order: clone size, D gene, V gene, J gene, CDR3 DNA, CDR3 protein. A D gene is named only where the DNA matches it firmly. Size values are once, few and many counts, or a class for expanded clones, and some rows have none.

-	TRBD2	TRBV6-6	TRBJ2-7	TGTGCCAGCAGTCAACTAGCGGGTAACTACGAGCAGTACTTC	CASSQLAGNYEQYF
-	-	TRBV6-1	TRBJ2-3	TGTGCCAGCTCGGCGGGCTTGGATACAGATACGCAGTATTTT	CASSAGLDTDTQYF
-	-	TRBV7-2	TRBJ1-1	TGTGCCAGCAGCTTTGACTGGCGGAGGGAAGCTTTCTTT	CASSFDWRREAFF
few	-	TRBV6-5	TRBJ2-7	TGTGCCAGCAGTTACCACCCTCTTAAGGGAGCTTACGAGCAGTACTTC	CASSYHPLKGAYEQYF
-	TRBD1	TRBV18	TRBJ1-1	TGTGCCAGCTCACCACGACAGGGGGGCACTGAAGCTTTCTTT	CASSPRQGGTEAFF
-	-	TRBV29-1	TRBJ1-1	TGCAGCGGCGAACAGGGTGACACTGAAGCTTTCTTT	CSGEQGDTEAFF
-	TRBD1	TRBV5-5	TRBJ1-1	TGTGCCAGCAGCCCGGGGACAGGGTGGGGGGCTTTCTTT	CASSPGTGWGAFF
-	TRBD2	TRBV12-5	TRBJ2-3	TGTGCTAGTGGTTTGGTATCTAGCGGGGGGTTCACAGATACGCAGTATTTT	CASGLVSSGGFTDTQYF
-	TRBD1	TRBV29-1	TRBJ1-2	TGCAGCGTAGGGGACAGGGACAACTATGGCTACACCTTC	CSVGDRDNYGYTF
-	TRBD1	TRBV19	TRBJ2-3	TGTGCCAGTAGTTTCAGTAGGACAGGGGGCGTAGGATCCACAGATACGCAGTATTTT	CASSFSRTGGVGSTDTQYF
-	-	TRBV6-5	TRBJ2-7	TGTGCCAGCAGTCCTCTTCGTAGGAGTTACTACGAGCAGTACTTC	CASSPLRRSYYEQYF
-	-	TRBV7-2	TRBJ1-1	TGTGCCAGCAGCTTACAACAGGCTTTTAATGAAGCTTTCTTT	CASSLQQAFNEAFF
-	TRBD1	TRBV10-3	TRBJ2-3	TGTGCCATCAGTGAGTCTCCAGGGACAGGCATAACAGATACGCAGTATTTT	CAISESPGTGITDTQYF
-	-	TRBV7-9	TRBJ2-3	TGTGCCAGCAGCCCGGACAGACCGAGCACAGATACGCAGTATTTT	CASSPDRPSTDTQYF
-	TRBD2	TRBV9	TRBJ2-5	TGTGCCAGCAGCTCCGAGACGGGGGGGCGGGAGACCCAGTACTTC	CASSSETGGRETQYF
-	TRBD1	TRBV7-6	TRBJ1-5	TGTGCCAGCAGCTTAGGAGACAGGGTCGGGCAGCCCCAGCATTTT	CASSLGDRVGQPQHF
-	-	TRBV2	TRBJ1-1	TGTGCCAGCAGTGTGGCGGGGGCCACTGAAGCTTTCTTT	CASSVAGATEAFF
-	TRBD1	TRBV11-2	TRBJ1-2	TGTGCCAGCAGCCCAGGAGGGGGCTACGGCTACACCTTC	CASSPGGGYGYTF
-	TRBD2	TRBV7-3	TRBJ2-1	TGTGCCAGCAGCTTAGCGGGGGATGGATGGAATGAGCAGTTCTTC	CASSLAGDGWNEQFF
-	TRBD1	TRBV19	TRBJ2-4	TGTGCTACCAGGGACAGGGGTGACAAAAACATTCAGTACTTC	CATRDRGDKNIQYF
-	TRBD1	TRBV11-1	TRBJ2-7	TGTGCCAGCAGCTTCGGACAGGGGGGCCCCTACGAGCAGTACTTC	CASSFGQGGPYEQYF
-	-	TRBV29-1	TRBJ2-3	TGCAGCGTTGAAGATACCTGGCAGGGGACAGATACGCAGTATTTT	CSVEDTWQGTDTQYF
-	-	TRBV7-6	TRBJ2-1	TGTGCCAGCAGCTTGGGGCACGTTTACAATGAGCAGTTCTTC	CASSLGHVYNEQFF
few	-	TRBV5-6	TRBJ1-2	TGTGCCAGCAGCTTCGGCCCCGAGGAGGGCTACACCTTC	CASSFGPEEGYTF
-	-	TRBV4-3	TRBJ2-4	TGCGCCAGCAGCCAAGATGGGCAGAACATTCAGTACTTC	CASSQDGQNIQYF
-	-	TRBV10-3	TRBJ1-2	TGTGCCATCAGTGAGAGAACGGGAGGCTACACCTTC	CAISERTGGYTF
-	-	TRBV18	TRBJ1-1	TGTGCCAGCTCACCAGCAGGGTTTCAGGGGAACACTGAAGCTTTCTTT	CASSPAGFQGNTEAFF
few	-	TRBV9	TRBJ1-3	TGTGCCAGCAGCGCAGAACAGGACTCTGGAAACACCATATATTTT	CASSAEQDSGNTIYF
-	TRBD1	TRBV27	TRBJ1-5	TGTGCCAGCAGTCTCCACAGGGGTGAGGCGGGCAATCAGCCCCAGCATTTT	CASSLHRGEAGNQPQHF
-	-	TRBV10-3	TRBJ2-7	TGTGCCATCAGTGAGTCGACAGTCAACGAGCAGTACTTC	CAISESTVNEQYF
-	TRBD2	TRBV4-2	TRBJ2-7	TGTGCCAGCAGCCAGGAATGGGCTAGCGGGGACGAGCAGTACTTC	CASSQEWASGDEQYF
-	TRBD1	TRBV19	TRBJ1-6	TGTGCCAGTAGGACGACAGGGGGCCTTTCACCCCTCCACTTT	CASRTTGGLSPLHF
-	-	TRBV7-2	TRBJ2-4	TGTGCCAGCAGCTTAGCCGGACTGCACCTTCAGTACTTC	CASSLAGLHLQYF
-	-	TRBV7-9	TRBJ1-2	TGTGCCAGCAGCACAGGTCGGGCCGGGTATGGCTACACCTTC	CASSTGRAGYGYTF
-	-	TRBV6-6	TRBJ1-1	TGTGCCAGCAGTTACCCCCCGACAACCGAAGCTTTCTTT	CASSYPPTTEAFF
-	-	TRBV5-8	TRBJ1-5	TGTGCCAGCAGCCCTGGACAGCTCAATCAGCCCCAGCATTTT	CASSPGQLNQPQHF
-	-	TRBV2	TRBJ2-1	TGTGCCAGCAGTCTCCTAGACAGCAATGAGCAGTTCTTC	CASSLLDSNEQFF
-	-	TRBV7-2	TRBJ2-5	TGTGCCAGCACCGAGGGGGCAGCGGGGGCTGGGGAGACCCAGTACTTC	CASTEGAAGAGETQYF
-	TRBD1	TRBV4-2	TRBJ2-7	TGTGCCAGCAGTCGGGATGGGACAGGCAGCGAGCAGTACTTC	CASSRDGTGSEQYF
few	-	TRBV7-9	TRBJ1-4	TGTGCCAGCAGCTTCCGACAGGTTGGCGAAAAACTGTTTTTT	CASSFRQVGEKLFF
-	-	TRBV5-1	TRBJ1-1	TGCGCCAGCAGGGTGACACGCTCCAGCACTGAAGCTTTCTTT	CASRVTRSSTEAFF
once	-	TRBV5-6	TRBJ1-1	TGTGCCAGCAGCTTCCGCGGCATCCCTCAAAAAGGCTTCACTGAAGCTTTCTTT	CASSFRGIPQKGFTEAFF
-	-	TRBV21-1	TRBJ1-2	TGTGCCAGCAGCAAAGCCTGGGACAGGGGCTATGGCTACACCTTC	CASSKAWDRGYGYTF
-	-	TRBV18	TRBJ1-1	TGTGCCAGCTCACCGGGGAGCCTGAACACTGAAGCTTTCTTT	CASSPGSLNTEAFF
-	TRBD1	TRBV5-5	TRBJ2-5	TGTGCCAGCAGCTCGATCGACAGGGGCCAAGAGACCCAGTACTTC	CASSSIDRGQETQYF
once	TRBD1	TRBV6-5	TRBJ2-5	TGTGCCAGCAGACCTTGGGACAGGGTGGCAGAGACCCAGTACTTC	CASRPWDRVAETQYF
-	-	TRBV9	TRBJ1-5	TGTGCCAGCAGCGAGGACAGTAGCAAGAATCAGCCCCAGCATTTT	CASSEDSSKNQPQHF